This paragraph covers one T cell receptor beta chain sequence. The CDR3 consists of 15 residues. Per the germline V gene, CDR1 is LNHDA and CDR2 is SQIVND (reference sequence). Trimming took 4 bases from V and 3 from J; bases not matched to a gene: 7. The data stem from a study of control samples from healthy donors and cancer patients. Assay used: immunoSEQ multiplex PCR; TCRdb lists only in-frame clones, some missing. The sample includes about 130,000 clones, roughly 89% of them seen just once. The material sequenced was PBMCs. This sequence was found in a man aged 50 to 59 with head and neck cancer. The rearrangement uses TRBV19 and TRBJ2-3; 7 bases line up with TRBD1. Here the CDR3 reads CASSNHRGATDTQYF. The CDR3 coding sequence is TGTGCCAGTAGTAACCACAGGGGAGCGACAGATACGCAGTATTTT.